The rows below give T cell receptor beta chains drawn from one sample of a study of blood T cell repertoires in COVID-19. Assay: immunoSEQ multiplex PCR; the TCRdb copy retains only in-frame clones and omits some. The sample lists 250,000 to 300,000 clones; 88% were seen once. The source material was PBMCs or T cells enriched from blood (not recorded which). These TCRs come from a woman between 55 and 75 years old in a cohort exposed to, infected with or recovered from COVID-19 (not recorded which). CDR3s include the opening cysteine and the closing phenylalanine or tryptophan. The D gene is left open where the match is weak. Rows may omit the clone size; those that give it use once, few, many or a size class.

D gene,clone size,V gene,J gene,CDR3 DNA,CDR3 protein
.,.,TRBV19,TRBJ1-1,TGTGCCAGTAGTAACAGGGCGCACACTGAAGCTTTCTTT,CASSNRAHTEAFF
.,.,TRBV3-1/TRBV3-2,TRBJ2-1,TGTGCCAGCAGCCAAACGACTCACGCGCGGTTCTTC,CASSQTTHARFF
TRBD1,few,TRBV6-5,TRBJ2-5,TGTGCCAGCAGTTCCCCGGGACAGGGGATTGAGACCCAGTACTTC,CASSSPGQGIETQYF
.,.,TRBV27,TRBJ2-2,TGTGCCAGCAGTCCACAGACGACTAGTACATACACCGGGGAGCTGTTTTTT,CASSPQTTSTYTGELFF
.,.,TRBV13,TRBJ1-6,TGTGCCTCACGAAGGGGCTCCTATAATTCACCCCTCCACTTT,CASRRGSYNSPLHF
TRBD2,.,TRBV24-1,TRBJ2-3,TGTGCCACCAGTGGGGGAGGGAGGACAGATACGCAGTATTTT,CATSGGGRTDTQYF
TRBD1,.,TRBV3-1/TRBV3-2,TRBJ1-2,TGTGCCAGCAGCCGTACAGGGGGTGACGGCTACACCTTC,CASSRTGGDGYTF
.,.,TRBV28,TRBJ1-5,TGTGCCAGCAGTTTACGCCACCCTATCGTAGATACGTACGAGAATCAGCCCCAGCATTTT,CASSLRHPIVDTYENQPQHF
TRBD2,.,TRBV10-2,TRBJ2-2,TGCGCCAGCAGCAAAGGACTAGCGGGGTTCGCGAACACCGGGGAGCTGTTTTTT,CASSKGLAGFANTGELFF
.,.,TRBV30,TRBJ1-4,TGTGCCTGGAGTGTTATCAGAGAAAAACTGTTTTTT,CAWSVIREKLFF
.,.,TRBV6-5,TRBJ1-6,TGTGCCAGCAGTTACTCGGTACAATCCGCTTCACCCCTCCACTTT,CASSYSVQSASPLHF
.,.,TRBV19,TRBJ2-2,TGTGCCAGTAGGTCGGGGACGAACACCGGGGAGCTGTTTTTT,CASRSGTNTGELFF
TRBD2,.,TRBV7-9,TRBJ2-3,TGTGCCAGCAGCTTAAAGAGGAGACTAGCGGGAGTGGAAGATACGCAGTATTTT,CASSLKRRLAGVEDTQYF
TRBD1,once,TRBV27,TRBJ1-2,TGTGCCAGCAGTCTCCGACAGGGCTTCTATGGCTACACCTTC,CASSLRQGFYGYTF
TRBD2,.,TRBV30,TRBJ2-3,TGTGCCTGGAGCGAAAAGGGACTAGGGGGGGGCACAGATACGCAGTATTTT,CAWSEKGLGGGTDTQYF
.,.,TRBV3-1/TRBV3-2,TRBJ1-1,TGTGCCAGCAGCCAAGGTTCGGGGAGTGGCACTGAAGCTTTCTTT,CASSQGSGSGTEAFF
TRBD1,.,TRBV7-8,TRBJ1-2,TGTGCCAGCAGCTTAGGTCGTAGGGGGCGGAACTATGGCTACACCTTC,CASSLGRRGRNYGYTF
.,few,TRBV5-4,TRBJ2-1,TGTGCCAGCAGCTTGGAGGCTAGCGCCCACTACAATGAGCAGTTCTTC,CASSLEASAHYNEQFF
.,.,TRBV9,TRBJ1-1,TGTGCCAGCAGCACACAGGGCCGTGAAGCTTTCTTT,CASSTQGREAFF
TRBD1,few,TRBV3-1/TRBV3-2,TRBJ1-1,TGTGCCAGCAGCCAGACAGGGGAATCTGAAGCTTTCTTT,CASSQTGESEAFF
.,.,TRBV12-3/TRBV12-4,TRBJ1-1,TGTGCCAGCAGTTTGAGGGTCGGCACTGAAGCTTTCTTT,CASSLRVGTEAFF
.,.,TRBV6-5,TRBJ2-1,TGTGCCAGCAGTTACGCGGACAAAGAGCAGTTCTTC,CASSYADKEQFF
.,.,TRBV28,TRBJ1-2,TGTGCCAGCAGACAAACTATAGGCTATGGCTACACCTTC,CASRQTIGYGYTF
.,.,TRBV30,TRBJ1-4,TGTGCCTGGAGTGGGGACACGAGTAATGAAAAACTGTTTTTT,CAWSGDTSNEKLFF
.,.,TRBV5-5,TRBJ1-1,TGTGCCAGCAGCTTGGTAGTGAACACTGAAGCTTTCTTT,CASSLVVNTEAFF
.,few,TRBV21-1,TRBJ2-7,TGTGCCAGCAGCAAAGTTTCACCCAGCTCCTACGAGCAGTACTTC,CASSKVSPSSYEQYF
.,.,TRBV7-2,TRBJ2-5,TGTGCCAGCAGCCCACGGCCGGGAGAGGGCGAGACCCAGTACTTC,CASSPRPGEGETQYF
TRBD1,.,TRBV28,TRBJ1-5,TGTGCCAGCGGGACAGGGGCCGGGAGCAATCAGCCCCAGCATTTT,CASGTGAGSNQPQHF
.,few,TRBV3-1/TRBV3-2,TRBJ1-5,TGTGCCAGCAGCCAATATCCCCCGACAGCGAACCATCAGCCCCAGCATTTT,CASSQYPPTANHQPQHF
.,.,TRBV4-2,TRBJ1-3,TGTGCCAGCAGCCAAGAAGCAGGAGGGGCCCGAAACACCATATATTTT,CASSQEAGGARNTIYF
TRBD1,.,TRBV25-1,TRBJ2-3,TGTGCCAGCAGCCCGGGACAGGGATCGGTGGTGGCAGATACGCAGTATTTT,CASSPGQGSVVADTQYF
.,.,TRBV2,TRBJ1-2,TGTGCCAGTATGAAGCAGGGCTATGGCTACACCTTC,CASMKQGYGYTF
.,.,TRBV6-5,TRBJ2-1,TGTGCCAGCAGTTATCGGGACACCTACAATGAGCAGTTCTTC,CASSYRDTYNEQFF
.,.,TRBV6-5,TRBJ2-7,TGTGCCAGCAGCCTCCGGGGTGGGGGGACCTACGAGCAGTACTTC,CASSLRGGGTYEQYF
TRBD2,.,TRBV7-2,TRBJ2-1,TGTGCCAGCAGCTTAGGAGGGACTAGCGGCGTTAGCTCCTACAATGAGCAGTTCTTC,CASSLGGTSGVSSYNEQFF
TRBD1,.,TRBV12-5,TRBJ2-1,TGTGCTAGTGGTTTCTCCGGGACAGGGGACATAAGCTCCTACAATGAGCAGTTCTTC,CASGFSGTGDISSYNEQFF
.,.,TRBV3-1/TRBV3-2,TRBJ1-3,TGTGCCAGCAGCCAAGGGGCGGGAAACACCATATATTTT,CASSQGAGNTIYF
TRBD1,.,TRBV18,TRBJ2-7,TGTGCCAGCTCAAAGGGAACAGGGGACTACGAGCAGTACTTC,CASSKGTGDYEQYF
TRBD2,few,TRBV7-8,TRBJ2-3,TGTGCCAGCAGCTTCGGACTAGCGGGCACAGATACGCAGTATTTT,CASSFGLAGTDTQYF
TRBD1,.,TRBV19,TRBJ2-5,TGTGCCAGTAGTATAGGGAAGTCGGGGACAGACCCCCCAGAGACCCAGTACTTC,CASSIGKSGTDPPETQYF
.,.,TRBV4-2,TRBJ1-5,TGTGCCAGCAGCCAAGAGAAGGGGGATCAGCCCCAGCATTTT,CASSQEKGDQPQHF
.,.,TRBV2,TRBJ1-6,TGTGCCAGCAGTGAAGGGGCTTCACCCCTCCACTTT,CASSEGASPLHF
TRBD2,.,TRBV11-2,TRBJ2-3,TGTGCCAGCAGCTTAGATCAGAGCGGGAGATTATATACGCAGTATTTT,CASSLDQSGRLYTQYF
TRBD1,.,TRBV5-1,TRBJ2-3,TGCGCCAGCAGAGCGGACAGGGGGACACATACGCAGTATTTT,CASRADRGTHTQYF
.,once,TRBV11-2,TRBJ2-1,TGTGCCAGCAGCTCTTCGCAAGTCGGGAGTGGAAATGAGCAGTTCTTC,CASSSSQVGSGNEQFF
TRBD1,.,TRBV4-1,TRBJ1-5,TGCGCCAGCAGCCCCGGGACAGGGCTTAATCAGCCCCAGCATTTT,CASSPGTGLNQPQHF
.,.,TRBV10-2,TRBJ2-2,TGCGCCAGCAGTGAGTCCGCAGGGTTCGCCGGGGAGCTGTTTTTT,CASSESAGFAGELFF
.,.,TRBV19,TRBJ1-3,TGTGCCAGCGAATCCGGAGCAGGGGGAAACACCATATATTTT,CASESGAGGNTIYF
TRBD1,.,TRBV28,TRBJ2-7,TGTGCCAGCAACCCCCCCGGGACAGTAATCTACGAGCAGTACTTC,CASNPPGTVIYEQYF
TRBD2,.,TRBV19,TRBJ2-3,TGTGCCAGTAGCCGGGGGGGGGACCCTAGCACAGATACGCAGTATTTT,CASSRGGDPSTDTQYF
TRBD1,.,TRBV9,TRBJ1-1,TGTGCCAGCAGCGTCGGGACAGCAGGATACACTGAAGCTTTCTTT,CASSVGTAGYTEAFF
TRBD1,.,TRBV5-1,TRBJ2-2,TGCGCCAGCAGCCGGTCAGGGGGTACCGGGGAGCTGTTTTTT,CASSRSGGTGELFF